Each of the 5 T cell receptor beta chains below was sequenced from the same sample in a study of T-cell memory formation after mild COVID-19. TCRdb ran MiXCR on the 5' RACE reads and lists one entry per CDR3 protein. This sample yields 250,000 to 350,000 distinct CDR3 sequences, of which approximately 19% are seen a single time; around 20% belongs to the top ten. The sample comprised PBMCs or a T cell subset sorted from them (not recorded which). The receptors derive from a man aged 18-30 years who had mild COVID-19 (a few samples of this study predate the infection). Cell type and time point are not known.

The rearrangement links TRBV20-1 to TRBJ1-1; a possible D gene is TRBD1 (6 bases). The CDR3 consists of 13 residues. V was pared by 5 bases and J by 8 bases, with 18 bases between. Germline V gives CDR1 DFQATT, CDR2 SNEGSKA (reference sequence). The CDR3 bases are TGCAGTGCTCTAGGGGACAAAGTTCCCGAAGCTTTCTTT. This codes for CSALGDKVPEAFF.

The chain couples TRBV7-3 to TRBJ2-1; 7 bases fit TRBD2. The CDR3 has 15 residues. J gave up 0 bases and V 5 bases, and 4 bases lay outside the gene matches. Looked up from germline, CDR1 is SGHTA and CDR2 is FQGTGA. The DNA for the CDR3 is TGTGCCAGCAGCCCGAGCGGGGTCTCCTACAATGAGCAGTTCTTC. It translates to CASSPSGVSYNEQFF. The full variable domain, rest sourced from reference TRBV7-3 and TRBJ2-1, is GAGVSQTPSNKVTEKGKYVELRCDPISGHTALYWYRQSLGQGPEFLIYFQGTGAADDSGLPNDRFFAVRPEGSVSTLKIQRTERGDSAVYLCASSPSGVSYNEQFFGPGTRLTVL.

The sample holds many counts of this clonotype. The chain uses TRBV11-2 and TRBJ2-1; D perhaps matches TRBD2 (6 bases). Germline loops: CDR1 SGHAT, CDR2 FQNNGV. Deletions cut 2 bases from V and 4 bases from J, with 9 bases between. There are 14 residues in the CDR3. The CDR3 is CASSLRLDYNEQFF. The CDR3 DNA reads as TGTGCCAGCAGCTTAAGACTAGATTACAATGAGCAGTTCTTC.

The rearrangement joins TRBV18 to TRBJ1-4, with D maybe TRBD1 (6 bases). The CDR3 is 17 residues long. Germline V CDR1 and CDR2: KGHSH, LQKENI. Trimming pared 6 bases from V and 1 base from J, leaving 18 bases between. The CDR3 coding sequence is TGTGCCAGCTCCCAGTTTCCCCCGACAGGAACTAATGAAAAACTGTTTTTT. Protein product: CASSQFPPTGTNEKLFF.

CDR3 in DNA: TGTGCCAGCAGCCCCCGTAGCTCTGGGGCCAACGTCCTGACTTTC. Translation gives CASSPRSSGANVLTF. V is TRBV11-2 and J is TRBJ2-6, with D unclear. The CDR3 contains 15 residues. The germline V gene encodes CDR1 SGHAT and CDR2 FQNNGV. Trimming took 5 bases from V and 0 from J, leaving 8 bases between them.